This paragraph covers one T cell receptor (beta chain) sequence. No cognate antigen has been identified for it. No much larger clone exists at a distance of one base, and base qualities are not known. The cysteine opens and the phenylalanine closes a CDR3 of 16 amino acids. Of all the DNA, just the CDR3 is kept, 48 bases in frame from base 1. A distance of 9 bases separates the germline ends of V and J, which lose 2 bases and 1 base respectively. Looking up the germline V gene yields CDR1 MNHNS and CDR2 SASEGT. In total, roughly 670 healthy bone marrow donors made up the cohort. At the time of sampling, every cohort member was nominally healthy, though immune exposures that went unrecorded were likely present. Of the approximately 700 cohort members, around 280 had positive CMV serostatus and approximately 360 had negative CMV serostatus, and CMV serostatus was not recorded for the donor. A peripheral blood sample was collected from each donor, and TCR beta sequencing was performed on peripheral blood mononuclear cells. Genomic DNA was extracted from the blood cell samples with the Qiagen DNeasy Blood Extraction Kit.

Libraries were prepared through the immunoSEQ multiplex PCR assay. A mixture of 60 forward primers for TCR Vbeta segments and 13 reverse primers for TCR Jbeta segments was used in the multiplex PCR. The CDR3 region of rearranged TCR beta genes was amplified from genomic DNA by a multiplex PCR assay. On the Illumina HiSeq System, the amplified TCR beta libraries were sequenced as 87-base-pair reads. The authors' pipeline ran thus. A later analysis tallied about 77 million unique TCR beta chains across the 650 to 750 repertoires, and about 12 million of those chains were shared by two or more donors. Raw reads were error-corrected and collapsed into unique sequences with a nearest-neighbor algorithm that merged closely related sequences to remove PCR and sequencing errors. V, D and J gene segments were assigned by aligning CDR3 sequences to IMGT reference sequences. Each retained sequence needed at least a six-nucleotide match to both a V gene segment and a J gene segment. Rearrangements were classified as productive when the CDR3 lacked stop codons and remained in frame with V and J, and all other rearrangements were classified as non-productive. CDR3 was defined according to IMGT convention as the region running from the second conserved V-encoded cysteine to the conserved J-encoded phenylalanine. Sequences without an unambiguous match to a single V gene segment were excluded from the earlier analysis of a few hundred of the donors. An earlier analysis of roughly 590 of the donors called V segments functional above 56.7% productive rearrangements and segregating when the between-donor standard deviation exceeded 5%. A statistical classification framework was built for diagnosing cytomegalovirus status from the catalog of TCR beta chain sequences. In a later analysis, TCR nucleotide sequences were compared against IMGT/GENE-DB human TR gene sequences so that V and J genes could be assigned. Using the TCRdist pipeline, a later analysis assigned CDR3 sequences along with most-parsimonious VDJ recombination scenarios. In a later analysis, each TCR beta chain was defined by its CDR3 amino acid sequence together with its V-gene family, and reads without a unique V-gene family were excluded. A later analysis removed 500 to 650 highly shared, low-generation-probability nucleotide sequences to deal with suspected cross-contamination and a sequencing artifact. In a later analysis, a clonal expansion index for each public chain was calculated from normalized within-repertoire ranks of inferred template counts. In a later analysis, generation probabilities were computed using a VDJ recombination model fitted to out-of-frame rearrangements, and the results were checked against IGoR. In a later analysis, hypergeometric tests were used to score TCR-TCR, TCR-HLA and TCR-CMV co-occurrence, with a repertoire-size bias correction applied to TCR pairs. False discovery rates were estimated in a later analysis by permuting HLA or CMV assignments 20 times. In a later analysis, co-occurring TCRs were grouped with DBSCAN, and TCRdist sequence similarity was added when clustering was performed within HLA-allele-positive subsets. Co-occurrence clustering excluded repertoires with fewer than 30,000 or more than 120,000 public chains, plus five with anomalous nucleotide sharing. The table was pulled from immuneACCESS by TCRdb, which kept in-frame rearrangements only. Such tables lose some clones; where checked, under half of the loss comes from unresolved V genes, and the rest has no known cause. V and J calls and clone size come straight from that table; D and trimming were deduced from the DNA. This sample has 84,000 or so clones in its table, and roughly 80% of those were observed once. Under 15% of the sample comes from the top ten.

The sample belongs to a study of cytomegalovirus exposure and HLA in healthy donors (dated 2017 in TCRdb). About the investigation overall: An earlier analysis of some 620 of the donors reported over 250 Gb of sequence data and 90 million to 120 million unique TCR beta sequences obtained from about 179 million T cells. Among 300 to 450 genotyped donors of the cohort, an average of 235,054 unique TCR beta nucleotide sequences were sequenced per donor, around 20% of them non-productive. In the later analysis, no new phenotypic data were used to find candidate immune exposures; instead, reliance was placed on TCR beta sequences and their occurrence across donors. In an earlier analysis of a few hundred of the donors, high-throughput TCR beta sequencing was used to judge whether each TCR beta V gene segment behaved as functional or pseudogenic. Roughly 5 DR-DQ haplotypes were handled as single units for association and clustering because linkage in the cohort was strong. Every discovery cohort repertoire had been produced on one sequencing platform. Class I and class II HLA loci were covered by the typing at four-digit resolution. High-throughput TCR immunosequencing, statistical association of individual TCRs with disease status, and machine learning were combined to predict cytomegalovirus infection status. Of the approximately 400 genotyped donors, 65% to 90% fell in the genetic ancestry cluster associated with self-reported Caucasian donors. A later genetic analysis took genome-wide SNP genotypes for about three fifths of the roughly 670 donors and used that subset as a discovery cohort. The study aimed to test whether signatures of past pathogen exposure could be identified by cataloging public T cell receptors. In addition to the first cohort of several hundred subjects, a separate validation cohort of approximately 110 different subjects was used. The study profiled the T cell repertoires of 666 subjects by immunosequencing and related them to cytomegalovirus serostatus. In a later analysis, previously published TCR beta repertoires from hundreds of donors were re-analyzed and high-resolution HLA genotyping was added so that TCR occurrence patterns could be studied. Alongside the repertoire data, information on donor age, sex, ethnicity and CMV serostatus was compiled. An early release covering just under 650 HLA-typed donors comprised about 300 gigabases of sequencing data and around 85 million unique TCR sequences. The number of donors typed differed by locus, with roughly 620-630 for A, B, C, DRB1 and DQB1, about 500 for DQA1, some 570 for DPA1, and 450 to 480 for DPB1. Here is what the overall study found, with its caveats: When HLA alleles, especially DR and DQ, strongly co-occurred, TCR associations were difficult to assign to individual alleles. According to a later analysis, most CMV-associated TCR beta chains appeared to be HLA-restricted, and the HLA associations seemed to be driven largely by CMV exposure. A later genetic analysis reported fewer N-insertions in productive TCRs among donors in an Asian-associated ancestry cluster than the roughly 640-donor mean. In a later analysis, about 16,000 TCR beta sequences were associated with specific HLA alleles at a false discovery rate of 0.05. A further reported finding was that TCR beta sequences accurately predicted the HLA-A and HLA-B alleles for most subjects in the first cohort. In a later analysis, HLA-associated TCR beta chains were found to be more clonally expanded and to have lower generation probabilities than equally common non-associated chains. The authors suggested that the approach could potentially be extended to other disease states and immunological phenotypes. The classifier was reported to diagnose cytomegalovirus status with high specificity and sensitivity in both the original cohort and the validation cohort. For the cohort, immune exposure information was limited to CMV serostatus. A few of the identified cytomegalovirus-associated TCR beta chains were confirmed in vitro to be specific for cytomegalovirus antigens. The earlier analysis of approximately 560 of the donors excluded about 16 rarely observed V segments, including chromosome 9 orphons, because counts were too low. This cohort had only TCR beta chains sequenced, and the lack of alpha or paired-chain data limited which features could be detected. A cluster of highly shared sequence variants was judged likely to represent a technical artifact of the sequencing pipeline. The presence/absence analyses assumed that sequencing depth was roughly uniform across donors, and that assumption may not be true. Most TCR sequences were observed very rarely across donors, whereas some public TCRs were present in many individuals. A later analysis reported that several top co-occurrence clusters appeared linked to parvovirus B19, influenza, CMV and Epstein-Barr virus. Because some donors lacked HLA typing at each locus, the association tests relied only on the typed subset. An association between a missense DCLRE1C variant and V-gene and J-gene trimming of TCR beta chains was found in a later genetic analysis and replicated in an independent cohort. Correlated functional status among segregating V segments might be attributable to linkage disequilibrium, but an unknown experimental factor could not be ruled out. The study listed 164 TCR beta chains as associated with cytomegalovirus. A later analysis found that TCR association rates varied across HLA loci, with DRB1 alleles showing the most associated TCRs and HLA-C alleles the fewest. Broadly in line with IMGT annotations, most TCR beta V segments showed up in productive rearrangements about 87% or about 30% of the time in an earlier analysis of around 550 of the donors. Some IMGT-functional V segments, including TRBV6-2 and TRBV6-3, could not be distinguished by the 87-base-pair reads and were therefore excluded.

The chain links TRBV6-1 with TRBJ2-6; TRBD2 is a possible D gene, resting on 6 matching bases. The TCR sequence derives from a human donor in good health. The sequenced sample was PBMCs. Here the CDR3 is given as CASSELGGSGANVLTF. The sequenced DNA is TGTGCCAGCAGTGAATTGGGGGGATCTGGGGCCAACGTCCTGACTTTC.